The source of this TCR beta chain is a study of molecular identifiers for immune sequencing clone quantification. V gave up 0 bases and J gave up 4 bases, with 7 bases separating them. Germline CDR1 and CDR2: PRHDT and FYEKMQ (reference sequence). The CDR3 extends over 13 amino acids. This clonotype was counted many times. Its target is not known. TCRdb redid the calling of the PCR reads with MiXCR, one entry per CDR3 protein. The table has a few hundred thousand distinct CDR3 sequences, about 22% seen once. Study findings and constraints: Whereas naive cells kept under 1% of molecules in clones above 20 RNA copies, such clones held over 97% in effectors.

The sequencing sample was made of naive CD8+ T cells from blood, with Jurkat cell RNA spiked in. Documented subset: FACS-sorted CD8+CD4-CCR7+CD45RA+ naive T cells. The chain recombines TRBV13 with TRBJ2-7; D remains ambiguous. This receptor was obtained from a human donor in good health. Some libraries in this study had Jurkat cell RNA spiked in. This chain's CDR3 is CASSLGPKYEQYF. The CDR3 coding sequence is TGTGCCAGCAGCTTAGGACCGAAATACGAGCAGTACTTC.